The next 18 T cell receptor beta chains were all read from a single sample in a study of cytomegalovirus exposure and HLA in healthy donors. Primers: 60 Vbeta forward and 13 Jbeta reverse. Some clones are missing from TCRdb's copy, which holds only in-frame ones; the method was immunoSEQ multiplex PCR. The table has roughly 180,000 clones, around 80% seen once; the top ten hold 6% to 7.5%. Sequenced material: PBMCs. All receptors derive from a man in his thirties or forties in good health and CMV-seropositive.

The V gene is TRBV2, the J gene TRBJ2-1; 7 positions match TRBD2. This CDR3 is built from 15 residues. The V and J ends lost 0 bases and 2 bases, in that order; junction bases with no gene match: 1. Looked up from germline, CDR1 is SNHLY and CDR2 is FYNNEI. In DNA, the CDR3 is TGTGCCAGCAGTGAAGCAGCGGGGCCCTACAATGAGCAGTTCTTC. As protein: CASSEAAGPYNEQFF.

This clone was detected only a few times. This rearrangement joins TRBV7-2 to TRBJ2-7; D is possibly TRBD2 (7 bases). The CDR3 totals 14 residues. Germline loops: CDR1 SGHTA, CDR2 FQGNSA. The V end was cut by 4 bases, the J end by 4 bases, with 14 bases between. The CDR3 here is CASSSLGGRYEQYF. The DNA for the CDR3 is TGTGCCAGCAGCTCTCTGGGGGGGCGATACGAGCAGTACTTC.

V and J are TRBV19 and TRBJ1-2; TRBD1 aligns across 9 bases. V was clipped by 6 bases and J by 4 bases; unmatched bases: 9. The CDR3 is 15 residues long. Germline CDR1 reads LNHDA; CDR2 reads SQIVND (reference sequence). This chain's CDR3 is CASRMISGQGYGYTF. In DNA form, the CDR3 reads TGTGCCAGTAGGATGATCTCGGGACAGGGCTATGGCTACACCTTC.

This clone was observed a few times. The chain couples TRBV9 to TRBJ1-2; 7 nucleotides align to TRBD1. This CDR3 comprises 15 residues. Trimming took 0 bases from V and 5 from J; bases not matched to a gene: 7. Germline V gene data show CDR1 as SGDLS and CDR2 as YYNGEE. The CDR3 region is CASSVGAGTVYGYTF. The CDR3 region has the DNA TGTGCCAGCAGCGTAGGGGCTGGGACAGTTTATGGCTACACCTTC.

V is TRBV28 and J is TRBJ1-5; the D is unclear. Trimming removed 3 bases at V and 6 bases at J, with 12 bases between. This CDR3 spans 14 amino acids. CDR1 and CDR2 (germline): MDHEN, SYDVKM. CDR3 DNA sequence: TGTGCCAGCAGTTTTGGTTGGAGGGCTCAGCCCCAGCATTTT. It encodes CASSFGWRAQPQHF.

The sample holds many counts of this clone. The chain employs TRBV6-5 and TRBJ1-2; TRBD1 matches at 7 bases. The germline CDR1 and CDR2 sequences are MNHEY and SVGAGI. V was clipped by 11 bases and J by 5 bases; unmatched bases: 2. CDR3 length equals 10 residues. DNA for the CDR3: TGTGCCGCAGGGGGATATGGCTACACCTTC. As protein: CAAGGYGYTF.

This chain joins TRBV27 and TRBJ2-6, with 8 bases identical to TRBD1. Germline assignment: CDR1 MNHEY and CDR2 SMNVEV (reference sequence). The junction had 7 bases not matched to a gene; V was cut back by 6 bases and J by 0 bases. The CDR3 length is 17 residues. The CDR3 DNA follows: TGTGCCAGCAGAGCCGGGACAGGCCACTCTGGGGCCAACGTCCTGACTTTC. Translating it yields CASRAGTGHSGANVLTF.

V gene TRBV6-6 combines with J gene TRBJ2-3, with 11 bases matching TRBD2. This CDR3 has 15 residues. Looked up from germline, CDR1 is MNHNY and CDR2 is SVGAGI (reference sequence). Trimming took 2 bases from V and 3 from J; bases not matched to a gene: 1. The CDR3 reads CASSYRTSGTDTQYF. The CDR3 region has the DNA TGTGCCAGCAGTTACCGGACTAGCGGGACAGATACGCAGTATTTT.

The chain carries TRBV27 and TRBJ1-5; D possibly corresponds to TRBD1 (6 bases). Germline V lookup: CDR1 MNHEY, CDR2 SMNVEV (reference sequence). V gave up 4 bases and J gave up 2 bases, with 6 bases separating them. This CDR3 is 13 amino acids long. CDR3 sequence reads: CASSWTGNQPQHF. In nucleotides, the CDR3 is TGTGCCAGCAGTTGGACAGGCAATCAGCCCCAGCATTTT.

V and J are TRBV28 and TRBJ1-3, with 7 bases matching TRBD1. J was trimmed by 2 bases and V by 4 bases; bases with no gene match: 2. The CDR3 is 14 amino acids. Germline V gene lookup returns CDR1 MDHEN and CDR2 SYDVKM. CDR3 nucleotides: TGTGCCAGCAGTTCCGACAGGGCTGGAAACACCATATATTTT. Protein sequence: CASSSDRAGNTIYF.

This sequence joins TRBV2 and TRBJ2-7; possible D gene TRBD1, 7 bases. The V gene lost 4 bases and the J gene lost 5 bases, with 21 bases spanning the gap. The CDR3 has 16 residues. Germline CDR1 reads SNHLY; CDR2 reads FYNNEI. This CDR3 reads CASSGGAGTVNHEQYF. CDR3 DNA: TGTGCCAGCAGTGGGGGGGCCGGGACAGTAAACCACGAGCAGTACTTC. The entire variable domain, with the rest obtained from reference TRBV2 and TRBJ2-7, is as follows: EPEVTQTPSHQVTQMGQEVILRCVPISNHLYFYWYRQILGQKVEFLVSFYNNEISEKSEIFDDQFSVERPDGSNFTLKIRSTKLEDSAMYFCASSGGAGTVNHEQYFGPGTRLTVT.

This chain uses TRBV7-9 with TRBJ2-7; 11 bases are shared with TRBD1. The length of the CDR3 is 16 residues. V was clipped by 5 bases and J by 2 bases; unmatched bases: 8. Germline CDR1 SEHNR, CDR2 FQNEAQ (reference sequence). CDR3 protein: CASSPMGGQGAYEQYF. DNA for the CDR3: TGTGCCAGCAGCCCGATGGGGGGACAGGGGGCCTACGAGCAGTACTTC.

The chain combines TRBV9 with TRBJ1-1; 8 nucleotides line up with TRBD1. The CDR3 length is 13 residues. Germline loops: CDR1 SGDLS, CDR2 YYNGEE. The ends lost 4 bases at V and 5 bases at J; junction bases unmatched: 4. The CDR3 DNA sequence: TGTGCCAGCAGCTCTACAGGGGGGACTGAAGCTTTCTTT. This sequence encodes CASSSTGGTEAFF.

The V and J genes are TRBV4-1 and TRBJ2-7, with 10 bases identical to TRBD1. Trimming at V came to 0 bases and at J to 3 bases, leaving 5 bases not matched to a gene. This CDR3 has 16 amino acids. Germline CDR1 MGHRA, CDR2 YSYEKL. The CDR3, as DNA: TGCGCCAGCAGCCAAGATATGGGGACAGGGGACTACGAGCAGTACTTC. Its translation is CASSQDMGTGDYEQYF.

The CDR3 DNA reads as TGTGCCAGCAGCCAACGTGGACAGAACTATGGCTACACCTTC. Amino acids: CASSQRGQNYGYTF. The V gene is TRBV14, the J gene TRBJ1-2; D is perhaps TRBD1 (6 bases). Trimming cost V 2 bases and J 2 bases, with 9 bases left between them. The germline gives CDR1 SGHDN, CDR2 FVKESK. The CDR3 is made up of 14 amino acids.

The rearrangement uses TRBV7-2 and TRBJ2-2, with D unresolved. Deletions cut 5 bases from V and 4 bases from J, with 23 bases between. CDR1 SGHTA and CDR2 FQGNSA come from the germline V gene. This CDR3 is built from 18 residues. CDR3: CASSTKRGDPPATGELFF. CDR3 DNA sequence: TGTGCCAGCAGCACGAAGCGCGGCGACCCCCCCGCCACCGGGGAGCTGTTTTTT.

This clone was counted between two and nine times. The J gene is TRBJ1-4, the V gene TRBV15, with D possibly matching TRBD1 (6 bases). The ends were cut back, 0 bases at V and 7 bases at J, with 15 bases in the middle. The V gene's germline CDR1 is LNHNV and CDR2 YYDKDF (reference sequence). The CDR3 has 16 amino acids. The CDR3 protein is CATSRDPGARGEKLFF. The CDR3 region has the DNA TGTGCCACCAGCAGAGACCCAGGGGCGCGCGGTGAAAAACTGTTTTTT.

This chain connects TRBV15 to TRBJ2-5, with TRBD1 matching 8 bases. The DNA matches TRBJ2-7 better at its end, which makes the J call doubtful. Germline CDR1 and CDR2: LNHNV and YYDKDF (reference sequence). This CDR3 region has 16 residues. The CDR3, as DNA: TGTGCCACCAGCAGAGAGGGGAACAGGGGGACCTACGAGCAGTACTTC. Its protein product is CATSREGNRGTYEQYF.